The clone carrying this T cell receptor beta chain was detected once. Antigen specificity is unknown. Germline CDR1 and CDR2: SGHRS and YFSETQ. The CDR3 has 15 amino acids. V was clipped by 4 bases and J by 0 bases, with 11 bases between them. This sample was taken from a study of tumor-infiltrating lymphocytes in localized non-small cell lung cancer. Across the whole study: Each patient gave resected tumor and non-adjacent uninvolved lung tissue.

Some clones are missing from TCRdb's copy, which holds only in-frame ones; the method was immunoSEQ multiplex PCR. This sample carries thousands of clones, around 75% of them seen once, and the ten largest clones take around 16%. Findings and limits, study-wide: TCR sequencing covered a subset of patients with enough tissue. Different pieces of the same tissue went to different assays, confounding technical variation with intratumor heterogeneity. Compared with uninvolved lung, tumors showed higher T cell infiltration by TCRbeta sequencing.

The TCR comes from a human donor with non-small cell lung cancer. The sample comprised uninvolved lung tissue not adjacent to the tumor. The chain recombines TRBV5-1 with TRBJ1-3; possible D gene TRBD1, 5 bases. CDR3 in amino acids: CASSGGTSSGNTIYF. The CDR3 region has the DNA TGCGCCAGCAGCGGAGGGACGAGCTCTGGAAACACCATATATTTT.